These 7 T cell receptor beta chains were all obtained from the same sample, sequenced in a study of post-analysis software for immune sequencing data. Unique molecular identifiers were built into the TCR beta cDNA libraries. MiXCR, run by TCRdb on the PCR reads, gives a single entry per CDR3 protein. The repertoire has some 890,000 distinct CDR3 sequences, under 70% of them found once; the top ten carry about 4.5%. Their specific antigens are unknown. Whole-study results and caveats: Four or five TRBV segments were more frequent in patients than controls; TRBV5-6, TRBV5-1 and TRBV20-1 belonged to this group.

Sequencing was carried out using blood. All receptors come from a girl under 18 with multiple sclerosis.

This chain uses TRBV6-5 with TRBJ1-2, with D possibly matching TRBD1 (5 bases). The germline gives CDR1 MNHEY, CDR2 SVGAGI. V was shortened by 0 bases and J by 4 bases, with 15 bases between the two germline ends. The CDR3 spans 16 residues. As DNA, the CDR3 is TGTGCCAGCAGTTACTCTCAGGGCCAGGGACCCTATGGCTACACCTTC. It translates to CASSYSQGQGPYGYTF.

This clonotype has a single count. The chain carries TRBV7-9 and TRBJ1-1; 7 bases align to TRBD1. The germline gives CDR1 SEHNR, CDR2 FQNEAQ (reference sequence). V lost 5 bases and J lost 6; bases outside the gene matches: 12. The CDR3 totals 15 residues. For the CDR3, the DNA is TGTGCCAGCAGCGATCGACAGGGAGGAAGCGCTGAAGCTTTCTTT. Translating it yields CASSDRQGGSAEAFF.

The rearrangement joins TRBV6-1 to TRBJ2-7, with TRBD2 matching 10 bases. This CDR3 contains 17 residues. V lost 5 bases and J lost 2; bases outside the gene matches: 12. Per germline, CDR1 MNHNS and CDR2 SASEGT. CDR3 coding DNA: TGTGCCAGCAGTCCGTCCAGGCTAGCGGGAGTACCCTACGAGCAGTACTTC. Translated: CASSPSRLAGVPYEQYF.

CDR3 sequence (DNA): TGCGCCAGCTCGACAGGGGAGGTTCCGAATGAGCAGTTCTTC. Protein sequence: CASSTGEVPNEQFF. The chain joins TRBV5-1 to TRBJ2-1; 8 bases match TRBD1. CDR3 length: 14 residues. Germline values: CDR1 SGHRS, CDR2 YFSETQ. V dropped 7 bases and J dropped 7; count of bases not matched to a gene: 10. The whole variable domain, filled in from reference TRBV5-1 and TRBJ2-1, reads KAGVTQTPRYLIKTRGQQVTLSCSPISGHRSVSWYQQTPGQGLQFLFEYFSETQRNKGNFPGRFSGRQFSNSRSEMNVSTLELGDSALYLCASSTGEVPNEQFFGPGTRLTVL.

The gene calls are TRBV12-3 or TRBV12-4 and TRBJ2-7, with 11 bases matching TRBD2. The length of the CDR3 is 15 residues. V was clipped by 5 bases and J by 7 bases; unmatched bases: 10. CDR3: CASSPGTSGDVEQYF. In DNA, the CDR3 is TGTGCCAGCAGTCCAGGGACTAGCGGTGACGTAGAGCAGTACTTC.

The chain joins TRBV5-1 to TRBJ2-4; TRBD1 is a possible D gene (7 bases). Germline V gene data show CDR1 as SGHRS and CDR2 as YFSETQ. The CDR3 runs 17 residues. Trimming took off 3 bases at V and 13 bases at J, with 29 bases between the two ends. CDR3 sequence reads: CASSSAYAGQRRGEQYF. The DNA for the CDR3 is TGCGCCAGCAGCTCGGCTTATGCGGGACAGCGTCGTGGGGAGCAGTACTTC.

A note on this clonotype: A read error may account for a junction end that differs from germline. The V gene is TRBV5-1, the J gene TRBJ2-6, with D perhaps TRBD1 (6 bases). This CDR3 comprises 15 residues. From germline, CDR1 is SGHRS and CDR2 YFSETQ. The CDR3 loop reads CASRATGSGANVRTF. The DNA for the CDR3 is TGCGCCAGCAGAGCGACAGGTTCCGGGGCCAACGTCCGGACTTTC.